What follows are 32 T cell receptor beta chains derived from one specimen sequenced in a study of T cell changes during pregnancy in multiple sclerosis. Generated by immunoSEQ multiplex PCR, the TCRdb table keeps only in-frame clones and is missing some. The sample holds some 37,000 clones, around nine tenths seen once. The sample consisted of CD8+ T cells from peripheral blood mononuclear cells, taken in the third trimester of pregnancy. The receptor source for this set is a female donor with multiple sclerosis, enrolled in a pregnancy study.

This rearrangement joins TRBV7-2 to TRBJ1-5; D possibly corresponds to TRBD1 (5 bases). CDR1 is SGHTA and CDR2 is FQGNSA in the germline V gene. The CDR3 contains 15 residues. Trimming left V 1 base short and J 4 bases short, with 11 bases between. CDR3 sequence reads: CASSLGGGVNQPQHF. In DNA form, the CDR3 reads TGTGCCAGCAGCTTAGGGGGAGGGGTTAATCAGCCCCAGCATTTT. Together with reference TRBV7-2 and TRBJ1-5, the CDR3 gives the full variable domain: GAGVSQSPSNKVTEKGKDVELRCDPISGHTALYWYRQSLGQGLEFLIYFQGNSAPDKSGLPSDRFSAERTGGSVSTLTIQRTQQEDSAVYLCASSLGGGVNQPQHFGDGTRLSIL.

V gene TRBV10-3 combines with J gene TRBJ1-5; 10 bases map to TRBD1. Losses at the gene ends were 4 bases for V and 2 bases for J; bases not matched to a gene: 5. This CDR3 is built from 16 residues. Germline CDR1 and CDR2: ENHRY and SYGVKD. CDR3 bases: TGTGCCATCAGTGGGGGACAGGGGTTCGGCAATCAGCCCCAGCATTTT. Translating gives CAISGGQGFGNQPQHF.

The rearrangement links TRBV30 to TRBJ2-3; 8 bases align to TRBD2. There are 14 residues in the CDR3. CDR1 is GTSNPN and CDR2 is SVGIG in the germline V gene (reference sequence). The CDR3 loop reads CAERGGPRGDTQYF. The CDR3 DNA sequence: TGTGCGGAACGGGGGGGACCCAGAGGGGATACGCAGTATTTT.

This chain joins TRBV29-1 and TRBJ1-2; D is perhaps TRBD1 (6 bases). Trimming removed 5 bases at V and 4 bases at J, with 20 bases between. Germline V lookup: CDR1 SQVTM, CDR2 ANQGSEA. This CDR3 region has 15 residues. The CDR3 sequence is CSVSPTGKFVYGYTF. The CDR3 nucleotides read TGCAGCGTTTCGCCAACAGGGAAATTTGTCTATGGCTACACCTTC.

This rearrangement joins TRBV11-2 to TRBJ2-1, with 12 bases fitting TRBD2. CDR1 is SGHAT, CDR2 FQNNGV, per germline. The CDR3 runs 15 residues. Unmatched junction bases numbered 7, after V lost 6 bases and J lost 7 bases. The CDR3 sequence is CASRPTSGSLNEQFF. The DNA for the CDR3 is TGTGCCAGCAGACCGACTAGCGGGAGTCTGAATGAGCAGTTCTTC.

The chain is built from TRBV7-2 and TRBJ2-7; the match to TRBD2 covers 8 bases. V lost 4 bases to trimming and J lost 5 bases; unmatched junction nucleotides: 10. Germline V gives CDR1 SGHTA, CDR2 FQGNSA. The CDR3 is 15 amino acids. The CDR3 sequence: CASSSLGGVRDEQYF. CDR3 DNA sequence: TGTGCCAGCAGCTCCCTCGGGGGGGTACGCGACGAGCAGTACTTC.

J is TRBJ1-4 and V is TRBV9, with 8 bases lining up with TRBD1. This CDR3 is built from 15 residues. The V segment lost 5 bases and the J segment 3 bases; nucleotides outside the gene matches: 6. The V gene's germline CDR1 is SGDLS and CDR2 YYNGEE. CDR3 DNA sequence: TGTGCCAGCAGTAACGACAGGGGATCTAATGAAAAACTGTTTTTT. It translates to CASSNDRGSNEKLFF.

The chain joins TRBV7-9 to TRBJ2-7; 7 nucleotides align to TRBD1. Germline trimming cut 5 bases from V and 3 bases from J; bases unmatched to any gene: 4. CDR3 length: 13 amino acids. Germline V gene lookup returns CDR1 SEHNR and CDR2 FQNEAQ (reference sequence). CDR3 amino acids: CASSPGQIYEQYF. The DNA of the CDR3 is TGTGCCAGCAGCCCGGGACAGATCTACGAGCAGTACTTC.

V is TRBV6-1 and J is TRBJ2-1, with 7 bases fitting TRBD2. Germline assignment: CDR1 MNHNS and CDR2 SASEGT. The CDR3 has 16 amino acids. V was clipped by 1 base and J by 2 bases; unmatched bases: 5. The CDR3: CASSEDLRGTYNEQFF. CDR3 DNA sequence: TGTGCCAGCAGTGAAGATCTGCGGGGGACCTACAATGAGCAGTTCTTC.

CDR3 nucleotide sequence: TGTGCCAGCAGAGGGACTAGCGGGGATACGCAGTATTTT. It codes for CASRGTSGDTQYF. V and J are TRBV4-2 and TRBJ2-3, with TRBD2 matching 12 bases. The CDR3 is 13 residues long. V gave up 6 bases and J gave up 6 bases; unmatched junction bases: 1. Germline values: CDR1 LGHNA, CDR2 YNFKEQ.

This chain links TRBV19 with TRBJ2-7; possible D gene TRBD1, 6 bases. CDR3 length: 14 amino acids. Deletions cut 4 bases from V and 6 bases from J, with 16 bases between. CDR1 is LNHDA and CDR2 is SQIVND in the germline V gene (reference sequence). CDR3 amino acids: CASSTFYRDGEQYF. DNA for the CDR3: TGTGCCAGTAGTACCTTCTACAGGGATGGCGAGCAGTACTTC. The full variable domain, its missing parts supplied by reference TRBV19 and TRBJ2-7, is DGGITQSPKYLFRKEGQNVTLSCEQNLNHDAMYWYRQDPGQGLRLIYYSQIVNDFQKGDIAEGYSVSREKKESFPLTVTSAQKNPTAFYLCASSTFYRDGEQYFGPGTRLTVT.

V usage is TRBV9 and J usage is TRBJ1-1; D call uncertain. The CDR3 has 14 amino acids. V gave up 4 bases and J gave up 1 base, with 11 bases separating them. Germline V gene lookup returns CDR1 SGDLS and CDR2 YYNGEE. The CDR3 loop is CASSLTPGNTEAFF. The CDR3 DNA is TGTGCCAGCAGCCTTACCCCGGGGAACACTGAAGCTTTCTTT. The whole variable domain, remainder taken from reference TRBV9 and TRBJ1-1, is DSGVTQTPKHLITATGQRVTLRCSPRSGDLSVYWYQQSLDQGLQFLIQYYNGEERAKGNILERFSAQQFPDLHSELNLSSLELGDSALYFCASSLTPGNTEAFFGQGTRLTVV.

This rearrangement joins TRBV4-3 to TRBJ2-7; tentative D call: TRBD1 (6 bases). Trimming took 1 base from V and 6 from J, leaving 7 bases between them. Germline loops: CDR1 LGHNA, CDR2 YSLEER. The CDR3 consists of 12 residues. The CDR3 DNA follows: TGCGCCAGCAGCCAAGCACAGGGCGAGCAGTACTTC. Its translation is CASSQAQGEQYF.

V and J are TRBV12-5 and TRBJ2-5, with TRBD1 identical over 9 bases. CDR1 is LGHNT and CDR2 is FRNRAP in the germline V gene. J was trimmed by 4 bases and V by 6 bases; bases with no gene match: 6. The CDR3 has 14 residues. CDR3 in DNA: TGTGCTAGTGGCGGACCGGGACAGGGAGAGACCCAGTACTTC. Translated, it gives CASGGPGQGETQYF.

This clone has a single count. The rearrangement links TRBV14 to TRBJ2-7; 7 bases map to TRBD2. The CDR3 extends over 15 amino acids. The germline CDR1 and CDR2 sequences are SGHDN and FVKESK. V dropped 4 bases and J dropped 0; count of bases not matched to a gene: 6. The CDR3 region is CASSLWGGSSYEQYF. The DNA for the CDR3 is TGTGCCAGCAGCCTATGGGGGGGAAGCTCCTACGAGCAGTACTTC.

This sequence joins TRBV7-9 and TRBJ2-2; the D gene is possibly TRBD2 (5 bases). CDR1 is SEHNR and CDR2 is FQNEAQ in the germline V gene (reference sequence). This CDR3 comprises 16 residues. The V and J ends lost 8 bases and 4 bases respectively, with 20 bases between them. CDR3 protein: CASPPGGALGTGELFF. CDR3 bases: TGTGCCAGCCCGCCCGGAGGAGCGCTAGGCACCGGGGAGCTGTTTTTT.

CDR3 loop: CASNRGGASISEAFF. The CDR3 nucleotides read TGTGCCAGCAACCGCGGGGGGGCATCTATCTCTGAAGCTTTCTTT. The genes are TRBV27 and TRBJ1-1; TRBD1 is a possible D gene (6 bases). V lost 7 bases, J lost 6 bases, and 21 bases lay in between. CDR3 length equals 15 residues. Germline CDR1 is MNHEY and CDR2 is SMNVEV (reference sequence).

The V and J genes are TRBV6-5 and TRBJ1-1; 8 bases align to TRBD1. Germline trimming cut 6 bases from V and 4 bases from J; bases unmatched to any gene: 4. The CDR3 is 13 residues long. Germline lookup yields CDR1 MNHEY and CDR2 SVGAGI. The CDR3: CASRLTGGTEAFF. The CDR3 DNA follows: TGTGCCAGCAGACTTACAGGGGGCACTGAAGCTTTCTTT.

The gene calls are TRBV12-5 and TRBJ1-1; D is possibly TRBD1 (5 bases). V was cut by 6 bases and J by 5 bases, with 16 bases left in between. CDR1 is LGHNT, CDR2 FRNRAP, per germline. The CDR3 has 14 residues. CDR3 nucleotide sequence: TGTGCTAGTGGGGGGCTGGAGGGTTTGACTGAAGCTTTCTTT. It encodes CASGGLEGLTEAFF.

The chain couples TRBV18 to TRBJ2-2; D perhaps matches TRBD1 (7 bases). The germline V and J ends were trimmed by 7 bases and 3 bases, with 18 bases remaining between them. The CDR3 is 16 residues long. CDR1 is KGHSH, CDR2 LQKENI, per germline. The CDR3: CASWAGGGEDTGELFF. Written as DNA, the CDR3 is TGTGCCAGCTGGGCCGGAGGGGGCGAGGACACCGGGGAGCTGTTTTTT.

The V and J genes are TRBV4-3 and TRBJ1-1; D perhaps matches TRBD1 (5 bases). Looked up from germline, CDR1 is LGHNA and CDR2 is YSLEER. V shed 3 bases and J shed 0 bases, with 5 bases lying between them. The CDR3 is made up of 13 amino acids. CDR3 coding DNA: TGCGCCAGCAGCCAGGACATGAACACTGAAGCTTTCTTT. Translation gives CASSQDMNTEAFF.

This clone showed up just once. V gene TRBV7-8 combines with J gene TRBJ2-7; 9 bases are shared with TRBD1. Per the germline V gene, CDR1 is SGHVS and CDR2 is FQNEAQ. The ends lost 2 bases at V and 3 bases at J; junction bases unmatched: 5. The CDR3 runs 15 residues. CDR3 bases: TGTGCCAGCAGCTTACCCGGGACAGGGTACTACGAGCAGTACTTC. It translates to CASSLPGTGYYEQYF.

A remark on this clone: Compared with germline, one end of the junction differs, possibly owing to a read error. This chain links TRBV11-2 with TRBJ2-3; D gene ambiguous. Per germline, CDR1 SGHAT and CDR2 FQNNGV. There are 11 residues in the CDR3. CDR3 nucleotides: TGTGCCAGCAGCGATAGTGGTCCCTTCAATTTT. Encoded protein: CASSDSGPFNF.

This CDR3 is CASSFTGNSLEQYF. CDR3 DNA sequence: TGTGCCAGCAGCTTCACAGGGAACTCCCTCGAGCAGTACTTC. The V gene is TRBV5-6, the J gene TRBJ2-7; D perhaps matches TRBD1 (6 bases). CDR3 size: 14 residues. The germline gives CDR1 SGHDT, CDR2 YYEEEE. V lost 2 bases to trimming and J lost 6 bases, with 15 bases between them. Complete variable domain (other parts from reference TRBV5-6 and TRBJ2-7): DAGVTQSPTHLIKTRGQQVTLRCSPKSGHDTVSWYQQALGQGPQFIFQYYEEEERQRGNFPDRFSGHQFPNYSSELNVNALLLGDSALYLCASSFTGNSLEQYFGPGTRLTVT.

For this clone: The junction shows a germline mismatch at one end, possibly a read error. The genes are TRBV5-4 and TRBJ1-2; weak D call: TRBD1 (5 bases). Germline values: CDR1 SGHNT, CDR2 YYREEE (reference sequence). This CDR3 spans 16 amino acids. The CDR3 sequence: CASSQDIRGGHYGYTF. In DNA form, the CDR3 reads TGCGCCAGCAGCCAAGATATAAGGGGTGGGCACTATGGCTACACCTTC. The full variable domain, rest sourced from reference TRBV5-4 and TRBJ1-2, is ETGVTQSPTHLIKTRGQQVTLRCSSQSGHNTVSWYQQALGQGPQFIFQYYREEENGRGNFPPRFSGLQFPNYSSELNVNALELDDSALYLCASSQDIRGGHYGYTFGSGTRLTVV.

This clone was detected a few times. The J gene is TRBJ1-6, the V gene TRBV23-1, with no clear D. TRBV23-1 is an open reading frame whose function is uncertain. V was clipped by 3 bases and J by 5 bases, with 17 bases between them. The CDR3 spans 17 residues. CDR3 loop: CASSHPKPAEDNSPLHF. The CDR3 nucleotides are TGCGCCAGCAGTCACCCCAAGCCGGCGGAAGATAATTCACCCCTCCACTTT.

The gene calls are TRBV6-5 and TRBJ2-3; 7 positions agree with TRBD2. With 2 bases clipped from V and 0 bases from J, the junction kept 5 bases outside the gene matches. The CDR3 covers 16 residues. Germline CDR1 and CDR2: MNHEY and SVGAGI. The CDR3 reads CASSYLGGGSTDTQYF. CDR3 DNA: TGTGCCAGCAGTTACCTTGGCGGGGGTAGCACAGATACGCAGTATTTT.

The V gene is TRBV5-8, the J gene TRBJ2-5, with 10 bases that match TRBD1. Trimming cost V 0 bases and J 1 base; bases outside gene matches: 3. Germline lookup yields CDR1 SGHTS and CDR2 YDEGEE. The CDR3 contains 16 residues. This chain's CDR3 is CASSLAGTGVQETQYF. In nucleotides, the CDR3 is TGTGCCAGCAGCTTGGCCGGGACAGGGGTCCAAGAGACCCAGTACTTC.

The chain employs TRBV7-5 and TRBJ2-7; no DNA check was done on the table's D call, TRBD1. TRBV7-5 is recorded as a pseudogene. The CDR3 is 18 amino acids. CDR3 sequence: CVRSLVVQMGDSDVERYF. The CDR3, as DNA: TGTGTCAGAAGCTTGGTTGTTCAAATGGGGGACAGCGACGTTGAGCGGTACTTC.

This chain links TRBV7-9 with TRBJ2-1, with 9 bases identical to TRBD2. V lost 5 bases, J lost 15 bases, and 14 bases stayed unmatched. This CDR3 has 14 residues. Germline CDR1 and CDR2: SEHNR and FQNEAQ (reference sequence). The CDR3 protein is CASSVSSGKTGLFF. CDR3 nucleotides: TGTGCCAGCAGCGTCTCTAGCGGGAAGACTGGTCTGTTCTTC. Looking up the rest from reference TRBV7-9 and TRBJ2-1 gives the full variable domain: DTGVSQNPRHKITKRGQNVTFRCDPISEHNRLYWYRQTLGQGPEFLTYFQNEAQLEKSRLLSDRFSAERPKGSFSTLEIQRTEQGDSAMYLCASSVSSGKTGLFFGPGTRLTVL.

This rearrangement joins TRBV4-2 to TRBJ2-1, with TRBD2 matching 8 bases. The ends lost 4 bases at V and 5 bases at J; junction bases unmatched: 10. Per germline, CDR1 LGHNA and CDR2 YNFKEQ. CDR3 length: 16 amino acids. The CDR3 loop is CASSPPGAGVDNEQFF. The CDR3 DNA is TGTGCCAGCAGCCCCCCCGGAGCGGGAGTTGACAATGAGCAGTTCTTC.

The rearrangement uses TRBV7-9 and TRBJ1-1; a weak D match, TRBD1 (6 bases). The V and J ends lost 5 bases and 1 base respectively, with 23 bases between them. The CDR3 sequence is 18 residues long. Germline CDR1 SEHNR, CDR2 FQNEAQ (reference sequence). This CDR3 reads CASSARLTLTGKNTEAFF. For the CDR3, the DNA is TGTGCCAGCAGCGCTCGTCTCACTCTTACAGGGAAGAACACTGAAGCTTTCTTT.